What follows is one T cell receptor (beta chain) and its context. Antigen specificity is unknown. These data originate in a study of spatial heterogeneity in lung cancer. On the study more broadly: Available follow-up PBMC samples, collected a median of about two years post-resection, were sequenced. The mean occurrence of each unique TCR and UMI combination in raw reads exceeded nine.

Carried by each TCR cDNA molecule was a unique molecular identifier. TCRdb itself ran the 5' RACE reads through MiXCR, one entry per CDR3 protein. The sample carries roughly 120,000 distinct CDR3 sequences, approximately 12% recorded once. Time point reported: blood at routine non-recurrence follow-up after resection. Whole RNA, isolated from tumor, nontumor lung or frozen PBMC, was sequenced without prior sorting. Study-wide results and caveats: Ubiquitous, expanded tumor-derived TCRs were more frequently observed in blood at resection than at follow-up.

The germline CDR1 and CDR2 sequences are DFQATT and SNEGSKA (reference sequence). V lost 8 bases and J lost 5, with 11 bases in between. CDR3 length: 11 amino acids. The chain uses TRBV20-1 and TRBJ2-3, with a possible D match to TRBD2 (5 bases). The sequence came from a male donor with early-stage non-small cell lung cancer. The source material was PBMCs, sampled at follow-up. The DNA for the CDR3 is TGCAGTCCATCGAGCGGAGATACGCAGTATTTT. Translation gives CSPSSGDTQYF.